This T cell receptor (beta chain) was recovered during a study of T cell responses to AZD1222 COVID-19 vaccine. General study results and limits: CD4 TCRs covered the whole spike, strongest at regions 160-218 and 743-854. Most donors were white British, females outnumbered males, and clonal diversity was possibly underestimated.

The germline gives CDR1 SEHNR, CDR2 FQNEAQ (reference sequence). V was pared by 2 bases and J by 7 bases, with 8 bases between. CDR3 size: 13 residues. Regarding this clone: Antigen unknown.

Sequenced by immunoSEQ multiplex PCR; TCRdb stores in-frame clones only, minus some. This table holds approximately 100,000 clones, 87% found once. The rearrangement links TRBV7-9 to TRBJ1-4; no reliable D call. The sample in question was peripheral blood, obtained on day 0 of AZD1222 vaccination. This receptor was identified in an adult in good health. The CDR3 protein is CASSLNPFEKLFF. The CDR3 DNA sequence: TGTGCCAGCAGCTTAAATCCTTTTGAAAAACTGTTTTTT.